This TCR beta chain was sequenced during a study of blood T cell repertoires in COVID-19. Overall study: Specimens from acute and convalescent COVID-19 originated in the United States, Italy and Spain.

Assay used: immunoSEQ multiplex PCR; TCRdb lists only in-frame clones, some missing. The table has a few hundred thousand clones, about 89% seen once. Germline CDR1 reads LGHDT; CDR2 reads YNNKEL (reference sequence). Trimming cost V 2 bases and J 5 bases; bases outside gene matches: 14. CDR3 length: 18 residues. Two negative PCRs, clearance, or symptom resolution were required of recovered Cohort 3 donors. Sequenced: PBMCs or T cells enriched from blood (not recorded which). The V gene is TRBV3-1 (or the pseudogene TRBV3-2), the J gene TRBJ1-4; 7 bases agree with TRBD1. This sequence was found in a woman aged 25 to 45 who had recovered from COVID-19. In nucleotides, the CDR3 is TGTGCCAGCAGCCAATCGACAGGGTTTTTGATGATAAATGAAAAACTGTTTTTT. Amino acid sequence: CASSQSTGFLMINEKLFF.